A single sample gave rise to the 29 T cell receptor beta chains below, sequenced in a study of CD8 T cells in ankylosing spondylitis. General study results and limits: Roughly eight highly homologous variants made up a TCR beta motif that seemed to typify ankylosing spondylitis blood.

No antigen has been assigned to these receptors. One entry per CDR3 protein results from TCRdb running MiXCR on the 5' RACE reads. The sample comprises 700,000 to 850,000 distinct CDR3 sequences, about an eighth of which are singletons, and approximately 0.5% rests with the top ten. The sample consisted of blood, either unsorted or a sorted T cell fraction (not recorded which). These receptors were collected from a male donor with ankylosing spondylitis.

This clonotype was recorded many times. V is TRBV20-1 and J is TRBJ2-5, with 8 bases that match TRBD1. Germline V gene sequence: CDR1 DFQATT, CDR2 SNEGSKA (reference sequence). V gave up 7 bases and J gave up 3 bases; unmatched junction bases: 7. The CDR3 spans 13 residues. CDR3 nucleotide sequence: TGCAGTGTCAGGACAGGGACGAAAGAGACCCAGTACTTC. It translates to CSVRTGTKETQYF.

CDR3 protein: CASSPHPGQGGNTIYF. The CDR3 nucleotides are TGCGCCAGCAGCCCCCATCCGGGACAGGGAGGAAACACCATATATTTT. V usage is TRBV4-3 and J usage is TRBJ1-3, with 9 bases fitting TRBD1. Germline V gene lookup returns CDR1 LGHNA and CDR2 YSLEER. The CDR3 sequence is 16 residues long. V trimming: 4 bases; J trimming: 4 bases; junction bases outside the gene matches: 8.

This clonotype occurred a few times. The chain links TRBV6-1 to TRBJ1-1, with D perhaps matching TRBD1 (5 bases). V lost 7 bases and J 4 bases, leaving 16 bases between the germline ends. Germline values: CDR1 MNHNS, CDR2 SASEGT. This CDR3 is 14 amino acids long. In DNA form, the CDR3 reads TGTGCCAGCACCAAATCGGGGGGTAGCACTGAAGCTTTCTTT. It translates to CASTKSGGSTEAFF.

As DNA, the CDR3 is TGCGCCAGCAGCCAAGTAGGCGATACCTACGAGCAGTACTTC. This gives the protein CASSQVGDTYEQYF. V gene TRBV4-1 combines with J gene TRBJ2-7; D gene unclear. The V gene lost 1 base and the J gene lost 2 bases, with 9 bases spanning the gap. The germline gives CDR1 MGHRA, CDR2 YSYEKL. The CDR3 loop spans 14 amino acids.

A few counts support this clonotype. The rearrangement links TRBV6-1 to TRBJ2-3; no clear D gene. The CDR3 is 17 amino acids. Germline CDR1 MNHNS, CDR2 SASEGT. The V end was cut by 5 bases, the J end by 0 bases, with 18 bases between. CDR3 residues: CASSPTMAGSSTDTQYF. The DNA of the CDR3 is TGTGCCAGCAGTCCGACCATGGCTGGTTCTAGCACAGATACGCAGTATTTT.

This clonotype has just a few counts. V is TRBV7-2 and J is TRBJ2-7; 11 positions match TRBD1. The trim removed 1 base at V and 10 bases at J, leaving 12 bases unmatched. The CDR3 has 16 amino acids. Germline CDR1 reads SGHTA; CDR2 reads FQGNSA. The CDR3 sequence is CASSLDSGTGGGRQYF. CDR3 bases: TGTGCCAGCAGCTTAGACTCCGGGACAGGGGGAGGAAGACAGTACTTC.

This clonotype came up a few times. The genes are TRBV24-1 and TRBJ2-1, with 10 bases lining up with TRBD2. The CDR3 extends over 16 amino acids. Germline V CDR1 and CDR2: KGHDR, SFDVKD. V shed 1 base, J shed 6 bases, and the junction held 5 bases outside the gene matches. CDR3: CATSDFRTSGTNEQFF. The CDR3, as DNA: TGTGCCACCAGTGATTTCCGGACTAGCGGCACCAATGAGCAGTTCTTC.

At least ten counts were recorded for this clonotype. CDR3 sequence (DNA): TGTGCCAGCAGTCCCCCGGGACAGGGGGTCTATGGCTACACCTTC. It is translated as CASSPPGQGVYGYTF. The chain carries TRBV28 and TRBJ1-2, with 11 bases fitting TRBD1. Per germline, CDR1 MDHEN and CDR2 SYDVKM. The V and J ends lost 5 bases and 4 bases, in that order; junction bases with no gene match: 6. This CDR3 region has 15 residues.

This clonotype turned up a few times. V gene TRBV10-2 combines with J gene TRBJ2-7; D might be TRBD2 (5 bases). This CDR3 has 12 amino acids. The germline V gene encodes CDR1 WSHSY and CDR2 SAAADI. V was cut by 7 bases and J by 6 bases, with 13 bases left in between. CDR3 coding DNA: TGCGCCAGCACGTCAAGAGGGAGCGAGCAGTACTTC. Translated, it gives CASTSRGSEQYF.

This clonotype came up a few times. The chain links TRBV25-1 to TRBJ1-2; D may be TRBD1 (5 bases). Trimming took off 8 bases at V and 8 bases at J, with 15 bases between the two ends. Germline V gene data show CDR1 as MGHDK and CDR2 as SYGVNS. There are 12 residues in the CDR3. The CDR3: CASRDGLGGYTF. DNA of the CDR3: TGTGCCAGCCGGGACGGTCTAGGCGGCTACACCTTC.

This sequence joins TRBV18 and TRBJ1-2; TRBD1 matches 11 bases. The CDR3 covers 16 residues. From germline, CDR1 is KGHSH and CDR2 LQKENI. The V segment lost 2 bases and the J segment 8 bases; nucleotides outside the gene matches: 10. CDR3 nucleotides: TGTGCCAGCTCACCAGGAACCGGACAGGGGGCGCAGGGCTACACCTTC. This gives the protein CASSPGTGQGAQGYTF.

This clonotype was counted only a few times. V is TRBV29-1 and J is TRBJ2-7, with 7 bases that match TRBD1. CDR3 length: 13 residues. CDR1 SQVTM and CDR2 ANQGSEA come from the germline V gene. With 5 bases clipped from V and 2 bases from J, the junction kept 6 bases outside the gene matches. The DNA for the CDR3 is TGCAGCGTTTCCCGACAGGGTCCCTACGAGCAGTACTTC. Its translation is CSVSRQGPYEQYF.

The rearrangement links TRBV20-1 to TRBJ2-7; 12 positions agree with TRBD2. The CDR3 contains 15 residues. Looked up from germline, CDR1 is DFQATT and CDR2 is SNEGSKA (reference sequence). The trim removed 2 bases at V and 5 bases at J, leaving 7 bases unmatched. Here the CDR3 reads CSARTPWTSGNEQYF. DNA for the CDR3: TGCAGTGCTAGAACCCCATGGACTAGCGGGAACGAGCAGTACTTC.

The chain employs TRBV7-3 and TRBJ2-1; D gene unclear. The CDR3 is made up of 15 amino acids. V was shortened by 2 bases and J by 0 bases, with 8 bases between the two germline ends. Germline assignment: CDR1 SGHTA and CDR2 FQGTGA. DNA of the CDR3: TGTGCCAGCAGCTTATTGGCCAACTCCTACAATGAGCAGTTCTTC. Translating gives CASSLLANSYNEQFF.

The CDR3 loop reads CASSYLRASYNEQFF. For the CDR3, the DNA is TGTGCCAGCAGTTACCTCAGGGCGTCCTACAATGAGCAGTTCTTC. V usage is TRBV6-2 or TRBV6-3 and J usage is TRBJ2-1, with D perhaps TRBD1 (5 bases). V shed 2 bases and J shed 1 base, with 9 bases lying between them. Germline assignment: CDR1 MNHEY and CDR2 SVGEGT. The CDR3 loop spans 15 amino acids.

This clonotype appeared many times. The gene calls are TRBV12-3 or TRBV12-4 and TRBJ1-1, with a possible D match to TRBD1 (5 bases). The ends were cut back, 3 bases at V and 4 bases at J, with 18 bases in the middle. This CDR3 has 16 residues. The CDR3 sequence: CASSFRLGGLATEAFF. The CDR3 bases are TGTGCCAGCAGTTTTAGATTGGGGGGTTTGGCCACTGAAGCTTTCTTT.

The CDR3 here is CASSPRAGSRGTQYF. DNA for the CDR3: TGCGCCAGCAGCCCTCGGGCAGGGTCTAGGGGGACCCAGTACTTC. This sequence joins TRBV4-3 and TRBJ2-5; tentative D call: TRBD1 (5 bases). V was cut by 4 bases and J by 7 bases, with 19 bases left in between. The germline CDR1 and CDR2 sequences are LGHNA and YSLEER. The length of the CDR3 is 15 residues.

The chain is built from TRBV11-2 and TRBJ2-4; D is tentatively TRBD1 or TRBD2 (5 bases each). The CDR3 contains 16 residues. The germline CDR1 and CDR2 sequences are SGHAT and FQNNGV. Trimming left V 1 base short and J 1 base short, with 11 bases between. CDR3 in amino acids: CASSLGQPSAKNIQYF. For the CDR3, the DNA is TGTGCCAGCAGCTTAGGACAGCCTAGCGCCAAAAACATTCAGTACTTC. Full variable domain (rest looked up from reference TRBV11-2 and TRBJ2-4): EAGVAQSPRYKIIEKRQSVAFWCNPISGHATLYWYQQILGQGPKLLIQFQNNGVVDDSQLPKDRFSAERLKGVDSTLKIQPAKLEDSAVYLCASSLGQPSAKNIQYFGAGTRLSVL.

This clonotype occurred many times. V and J are TRBV29-1 and TRBJ2-5, with D possibly matching TRBD1 (6 bases). Trimming shortened V by 5 bases and J by 7 bases, and 23 bases separated the two germline ends. The CDR3 is made up of 15 amino acids. The germline gives CDR1 SQVTM, CDR2 ANQGSEA. In DNA, the CDR3 is TGCAGCGTTCAACGCGAACGACACGAACAGGGGACCCAGTACTTC. Protein: CSVQRERHEQGTQYF.

The chain joins TRBV5-4 to TRBJ2-1, with 7 nucleotides matching TRBD1. The V and J ends lost 3 bases and 0 bases, in that order; junction bases with no gene match: 3. The CDR3 covers 15 residues. Germline lookup yields CDR1 SGHNT and CDR2 YYREEE (reference sequence). The CDR3 loop is CASSSDRNSYNEQFF. The CDR3 DNA is TGTGCCAGCAGCTCGGACAGGAACTCCTACAATGAGCAGTTCTTC. Full variable domain (remainder filled in from reference TRBV5-4 and TRBJ2-1): ETGVTQSPTHLIKTRGQQVTLRCSSQSGHNTVSWYQQALGQGPQFIFQYYREEENGRGNFPPRFSGLQFPNYSSELNVNALELDDSALYLCASSSDRNSYNEQFFGPGTRLTVL.

This clonotype came up a few times. The rearrangement uses TRBV5-1 and TRBJ1-2; 9 nucleotides match TRBD1. With V trimmed by 4 bases and J by 5 bases, 9 bases remained unmatched. Germline V lookup: CDR1 SGHRS, CDR2 YFSETQ. The CDR3 has 15 amino acids. The CDR3 DNA reads TGCGCCAGCAGCCCGGGACAGGGAGTTGGATATGGCTACACCTTC. It yields the protein CASSPGQGVGYGYTF.

This clonotype has a handful of counts. The chain recombines TRBV6-2 or TRBV6-3 with TRBJ1-5; tentatively, D is TRBD1 (6 bases). V lost 5 bases and J 3 bases, leaving 17 bases between the germline ends. The germline V gene has CDR1 MNHEY and CDR2 SVGEGT. This CDR3 spans 16 amino acids. The CDR3 sequence: CASSPQGQEFNQPQHF. DNA of the CDR3: TGTGCCAGCAGTCCCCAGGGACAAGAATTCAATCAGCCCCAGCATTTT.

This clonotype was recorded a few times. V usage is TRBV5-1 and J usage is TRBJ1-1, with D uncertain. Trimming shortened V by 0 bases and J by 0 bases, and 9 bases separated the two germline ends. The CDR3 is 15 residues long. The germline CDR1 and CDR2 sequences are SGHRS and YFSETQ. CDR3 nucleotides: TGCGCCAGCAGCTTGGGTGTAGTAATGAACACTGAAGCTTTCTTT. Amino acids: CASSLGVVMNTEAFF.

This clonotype has more than one count but fewer than ten. The V call is TRBV20-1, the J call TRBJ2-7, with D possibly matching TRBD1 (5 bases). The V end was cut by 5 bases, the J end by 0 bases, with 14 bases between. This CDR3 has 14 residues. The germline V gene encodes CDR1 DFQATT and CDR2 SNEGSKA (reference sequence). The CDR3 DNA sequence: TGCAGTGCTCCACGGGTAGGGGCCTCCTACGAGCAGTACTTC. Translation: CSAPRVGASYEQYF.

The CDR3 coding sequence is TGTGCCAGCAGTGAAGCAGATTGGGACTACCGGGGCGAGCAGTACTTC. Its translation: CASSEADWDYRGEQYF. The gene calls are TRBV6-1 and TRBJ2-7, with 7 positions matching TRBD2. CDR1 is MNHNS, CDR2 SASEGT, per germline. With 0 bases clipped from V and 6 bases from J, the junction kept 11 bases outside the gene matches. The CDR3 has 16 residues.

The genes are TRBV6-2 or TRBV6-3 and TRBJ2-1; 7 nucleotides line up with TRBD2. CDR3 length: 15 residues. Unmatched junction bases numbered 5, after V lost 2 bases and J lost 4 bases. From germline, CDR1 is MNHEY and CDR2 SVGEGT. CDR3 in DNA: TGTGCCAGCAGTTACCTGGGACTAACTTACAATGAGCAGTTCTTC. It encodes CASSYLGLTYNEQFF.

This clonotype came up a few times. The chain has TRBV28 and TRBJ2-7; perhaps TRBD1 as D (5 bases). This CDR3 region has 14 residues. Trimming pared 3 bases from V and 2 bases from J, leaving 11 bases between. The germline CDR1 and CDR2 sequences are MDHEN and SYDVKM. The CDR3 coding sequence is TGTGCCAGCAGTTTGTGGCAGGGAACCTACGAGCAGTACTTC. This gives the protein CASSLWQGTYEQYF. The full variable domain, rest sourced from reference TRBV28 and TRBJ2-7, is DVKVTQSSRYLVKRTGEKVFLECVQDMDHENMFWYRQDPGLGLRLIYFSYDVKMKEKGDIPEGYSVSREKKERFSLILESASTNQTSMYLCASSLWQGTYEQYFGPGTRLTVT.

This clonotype was picked up a small number of times. The rearrangement links TRBV27 to TRBJ2-7; 8 bases align to TRBD2. V was pared by 0 bases and J by 2 bases, with 12 bases of the junction left unmatched. Germline V gene data show CDR1 as MNHEY and CDR2 as SMNVEV (reference sequence). The CDR3 sequence is 18 residues long. The CDR3 DNA reads as TGTGCCAGCAGTTTATCCAGGTGGTCCAGCGGGAGTCCCTACGAGCAGTACTTC. Amino acids: CASSLSRWSSGSPYEQYF.

Ten or more counts support this clonotype. The CDR3 bases are TGTGCCAGTCGTTCGGGGGGCACAGATACGCAGTATTTT. Translating it yields CASRSGGTDTQYF. The chain uses TRBV25-1 and TRBJ2-3; perhaps TRBD2 as D (6 bases). V lost 9 bases to trimming and J lost 1 base, with 11 bases between them. The CDR3 loop spans 13 amino acids. The germline CDR1 and CDR2 sequences are MGHDK and SYGVNS.